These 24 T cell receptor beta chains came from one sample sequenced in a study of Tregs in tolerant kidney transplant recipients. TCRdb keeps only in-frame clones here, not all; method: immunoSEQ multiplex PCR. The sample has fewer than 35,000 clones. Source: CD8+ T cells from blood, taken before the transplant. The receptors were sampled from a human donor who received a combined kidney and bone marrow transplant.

CDR3 residues: CASSYSPDRGTYEQYF. The CDR3 bases that were read are TGTGCCAGCAGTTACTCACCGGACAGGGGGACCTACGAG. V gene TRBV6-2 or TRBV6-3 combines with J gene TRBJ2-7; 10 bases match TRBD1. Read data end 3 residues before the CDR3 end; the end is taken from the germline J gene. Trimming at V came to 0 bases and at J to 2 bases, leaving 4 bases not matched to a gene. Germline-derived CDR1 and CDR2 are MNHEY and SVGEGT. This CDR3 region has 16 residues.

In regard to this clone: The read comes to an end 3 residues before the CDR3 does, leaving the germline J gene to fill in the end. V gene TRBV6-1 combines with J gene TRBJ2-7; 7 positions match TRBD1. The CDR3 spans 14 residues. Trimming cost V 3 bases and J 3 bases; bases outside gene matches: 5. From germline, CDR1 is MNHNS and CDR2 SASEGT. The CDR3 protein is CASSEGQSIYEQYF. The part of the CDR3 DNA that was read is TGTGCCAGCAGTGAGGGACAGAGTATCTACGAG.

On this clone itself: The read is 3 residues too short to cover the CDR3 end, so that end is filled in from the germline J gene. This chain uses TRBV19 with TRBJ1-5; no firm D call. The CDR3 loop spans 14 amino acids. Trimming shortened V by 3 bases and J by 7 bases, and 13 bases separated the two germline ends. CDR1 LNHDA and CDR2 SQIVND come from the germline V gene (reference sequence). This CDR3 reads CASSMVGLRQPQHF. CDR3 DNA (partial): TGTGCCAGTAGTATGGTAGGGCTTAGACAGCCC.

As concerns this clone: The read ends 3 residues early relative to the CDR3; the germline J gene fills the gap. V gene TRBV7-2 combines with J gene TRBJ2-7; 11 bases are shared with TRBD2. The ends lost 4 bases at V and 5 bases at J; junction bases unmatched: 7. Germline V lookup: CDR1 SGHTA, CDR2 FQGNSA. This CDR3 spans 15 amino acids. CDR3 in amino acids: CASSSPLAGVDEQYF. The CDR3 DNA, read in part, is TGTGCCAGCAGCTCCCCACTAGCGGGAGTTGACGAG.

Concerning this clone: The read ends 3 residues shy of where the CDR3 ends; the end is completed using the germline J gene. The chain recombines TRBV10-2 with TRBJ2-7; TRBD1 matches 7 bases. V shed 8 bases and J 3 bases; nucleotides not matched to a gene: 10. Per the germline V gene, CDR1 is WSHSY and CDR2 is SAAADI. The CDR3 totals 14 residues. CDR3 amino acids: CASAVGTVGYEQYF. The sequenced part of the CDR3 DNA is TGCGCCAGCGCGGTAGGGACAGTAGGCTACGAG.

The CDR3 spells CASTHMDEQFF. The CDR3 bases that were read are TGTGCCAGCACCCACATGGATGAG. This rearrangement joins TRBV6-2 or TRBV6-3 to TRBJ2-1; D not resolved. The read ends 3 residues shy of where the CDR3 ends; the end is completed using the germline J gene. V was shortened by 7 bases and J by 8 bases, with 9 bases between the two germline ends. The CDR3 runs to 11 residues. Germline CDR1 and CDR2: MNHEY and SVGEGT.

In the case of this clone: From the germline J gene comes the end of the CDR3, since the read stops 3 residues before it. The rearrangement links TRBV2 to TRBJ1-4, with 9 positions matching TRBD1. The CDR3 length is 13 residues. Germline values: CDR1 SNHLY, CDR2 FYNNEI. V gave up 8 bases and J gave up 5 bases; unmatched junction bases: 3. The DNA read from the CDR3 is TGTGCCAGCCTAGGACAGGGGAATGAAAAA. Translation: CASLGQGNEK. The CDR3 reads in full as CASLGQGNEKLFF.

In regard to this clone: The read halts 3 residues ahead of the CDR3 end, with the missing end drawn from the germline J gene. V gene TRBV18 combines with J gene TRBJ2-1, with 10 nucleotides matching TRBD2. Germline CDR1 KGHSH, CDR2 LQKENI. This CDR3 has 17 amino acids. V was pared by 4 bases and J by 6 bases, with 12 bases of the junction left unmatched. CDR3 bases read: TGTGCCAGCTCACAAACTAGCGGGACGAAATACACCAATGAG. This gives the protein CASSQTSGTKYTNE. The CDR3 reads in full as CASSQTSGTKYTNEQFF.

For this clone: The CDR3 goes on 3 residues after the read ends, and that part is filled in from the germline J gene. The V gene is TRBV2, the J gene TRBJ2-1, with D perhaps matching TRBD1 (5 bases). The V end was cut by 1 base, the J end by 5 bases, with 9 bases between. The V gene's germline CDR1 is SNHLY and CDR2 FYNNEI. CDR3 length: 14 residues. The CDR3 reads CASSEGGGDNEQFF. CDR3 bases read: TGTGCCAGCAGTGAAGGGGGCGGAGACAATGAG.

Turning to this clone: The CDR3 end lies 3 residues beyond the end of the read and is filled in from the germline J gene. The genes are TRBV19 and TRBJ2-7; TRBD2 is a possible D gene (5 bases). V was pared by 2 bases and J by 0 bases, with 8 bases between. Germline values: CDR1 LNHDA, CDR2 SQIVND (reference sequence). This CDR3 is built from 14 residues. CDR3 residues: CASSISGVSYEQYF. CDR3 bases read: TGTGCCAGTAGTATATCCGGGGTCTCCTACGAG. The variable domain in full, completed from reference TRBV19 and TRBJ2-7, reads DGGITQSPKYLFRKEGQNVTLSCEQNLNHDAMYWYRQDPGQGLRLIYYSQIVNDFQKGDIAEGYSVSREKKESFPLTVTSAQKNPTAFYLCASSISGVSYEQYFGPGTRLTVT.

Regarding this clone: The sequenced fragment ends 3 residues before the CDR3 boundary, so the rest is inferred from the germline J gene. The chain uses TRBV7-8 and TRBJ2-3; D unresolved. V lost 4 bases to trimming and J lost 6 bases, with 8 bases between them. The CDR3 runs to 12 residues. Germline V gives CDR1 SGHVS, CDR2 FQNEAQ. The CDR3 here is CASSSARDTQYF. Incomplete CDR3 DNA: TGTGCCAGCAGCTCAGCACGGGATACG.

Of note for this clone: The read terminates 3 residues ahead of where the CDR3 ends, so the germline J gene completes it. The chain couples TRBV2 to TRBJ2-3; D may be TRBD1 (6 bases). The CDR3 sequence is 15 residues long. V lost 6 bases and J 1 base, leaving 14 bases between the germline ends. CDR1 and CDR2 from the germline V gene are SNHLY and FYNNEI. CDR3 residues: CASSATGPGTDTQYF. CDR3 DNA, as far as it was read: TGTGCCAGCAGCGCGACAGGACCCGGCACAGATACG.

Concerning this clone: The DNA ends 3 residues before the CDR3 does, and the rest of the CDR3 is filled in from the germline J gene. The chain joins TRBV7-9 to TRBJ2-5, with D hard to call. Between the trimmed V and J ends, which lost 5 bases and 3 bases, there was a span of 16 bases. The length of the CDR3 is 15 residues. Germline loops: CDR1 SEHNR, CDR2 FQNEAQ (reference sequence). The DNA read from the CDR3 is TGTGCCAGCAGCCCACCCTCGACACCGGAAGAGACC. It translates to CASSPPSTPEET. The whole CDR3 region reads CASSPPSTPEETQYF.

Incomplete CDR3 DNA: TGTGCCAGCAGCTTTCTTACGGCTAGCGATGAG. Its protein product is CASSFLTASDE. The full CDR3 protein is CASSFLTASDEQFF. V gene TRBV7-9 combines with J gene TRBJ2-1; D is possibly TRBD2 (6 bases). Coverage ceases 3 residues before the CDR3 finishes, and the germline J gene fills in the end. There are 14 residues in the CDR3. Germline V lookup: CDR1 SEHNR, CDR2 FQNEAQ (reference sequence). The V end lost 3 bases, the J end lost 8 bases, and 14 bases lay between the germline ends.

The CDR3 reads CASSVFRDRAYEQYF. CDR3 DNA, as far as it was read: TGTGCCAGCAGCGTATTCCGGGACAGAGCCTACGAG. The chain uses TRBV7-9 and TRBJ2-7; 7 bases agree with TRBD1. The sequence runs out 3 residues before the end of the CDR3; the remainder is reconstructed from the germline J gene. The trim removed 5 bases at V and 2 bases at J, leaving 9 bases unmatched. The CDR3 is made up of 15 amino acids. Germline lookup yields CDR1 SEHNR and CDR2 FQNEAQ (reference sequence).

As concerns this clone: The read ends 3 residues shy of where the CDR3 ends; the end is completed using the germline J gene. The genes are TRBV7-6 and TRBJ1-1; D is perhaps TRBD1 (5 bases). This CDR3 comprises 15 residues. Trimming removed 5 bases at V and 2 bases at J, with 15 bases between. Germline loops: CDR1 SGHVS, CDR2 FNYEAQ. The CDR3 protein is CASSAEGQSNTEAFF. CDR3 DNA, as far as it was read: TGTGCCAGCAGCGCAGAGGGGCAATCTAACACTGAA.

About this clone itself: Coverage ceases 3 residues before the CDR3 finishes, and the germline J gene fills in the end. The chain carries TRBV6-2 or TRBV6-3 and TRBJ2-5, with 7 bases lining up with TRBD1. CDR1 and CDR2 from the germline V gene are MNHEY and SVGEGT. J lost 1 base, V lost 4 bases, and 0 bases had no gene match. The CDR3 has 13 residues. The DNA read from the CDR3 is TGTGCCAGCAGTTGGACAGGCCAAGAGACC. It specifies CASSWTGQET. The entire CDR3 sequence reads CASSWTGQETQYF.

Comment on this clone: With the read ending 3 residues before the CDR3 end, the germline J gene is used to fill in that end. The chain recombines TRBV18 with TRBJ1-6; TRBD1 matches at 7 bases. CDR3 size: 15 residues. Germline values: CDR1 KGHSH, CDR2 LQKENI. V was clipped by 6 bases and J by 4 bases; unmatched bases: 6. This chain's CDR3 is CASSPRDSYNSPLHF. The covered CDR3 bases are TGTGCCAGCTCGCCCCGGGACAGTTATAATTCACCC.

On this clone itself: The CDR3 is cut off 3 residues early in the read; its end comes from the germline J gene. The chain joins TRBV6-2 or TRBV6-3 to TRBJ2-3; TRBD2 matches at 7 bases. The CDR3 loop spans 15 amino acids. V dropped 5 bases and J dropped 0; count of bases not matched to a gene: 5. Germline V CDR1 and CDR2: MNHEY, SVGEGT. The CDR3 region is CASSPLGLSTDTQYF. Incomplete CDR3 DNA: TGTGCCAGCAGTCCCTTGGGACTAAGCACAGATACG.

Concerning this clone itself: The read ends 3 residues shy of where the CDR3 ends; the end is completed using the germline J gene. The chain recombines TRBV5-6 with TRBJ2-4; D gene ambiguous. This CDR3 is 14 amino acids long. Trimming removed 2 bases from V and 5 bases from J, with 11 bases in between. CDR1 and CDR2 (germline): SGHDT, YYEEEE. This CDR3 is CASSLNTLENIQYF. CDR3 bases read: TGTGCCAGCAGCTTAAACACCCTCGAAAACATT.

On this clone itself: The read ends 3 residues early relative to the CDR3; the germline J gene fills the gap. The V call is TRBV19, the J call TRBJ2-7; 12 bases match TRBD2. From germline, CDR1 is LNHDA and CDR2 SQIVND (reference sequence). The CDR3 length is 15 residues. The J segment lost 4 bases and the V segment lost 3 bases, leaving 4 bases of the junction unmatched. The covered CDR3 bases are TGTGCCAGTAGTATCGGACTAGCGGGAAGGTACGAG. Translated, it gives CASSIGLAGRYE. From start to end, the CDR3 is CASSIGLAGRYEQYF.

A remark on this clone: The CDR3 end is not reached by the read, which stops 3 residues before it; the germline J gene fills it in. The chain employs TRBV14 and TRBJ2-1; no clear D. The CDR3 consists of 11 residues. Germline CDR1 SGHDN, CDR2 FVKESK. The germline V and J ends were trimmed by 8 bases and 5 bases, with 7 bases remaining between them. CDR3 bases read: TGTGCCAGCGGCAGTCACAATGAG. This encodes CASGSHNE. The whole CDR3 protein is CASGSHNEQFF.

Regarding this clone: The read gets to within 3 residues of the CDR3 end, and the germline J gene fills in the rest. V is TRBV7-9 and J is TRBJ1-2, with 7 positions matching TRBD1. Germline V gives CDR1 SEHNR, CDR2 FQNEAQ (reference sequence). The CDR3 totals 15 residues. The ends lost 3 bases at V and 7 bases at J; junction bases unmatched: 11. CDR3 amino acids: CASSFGQDPLTGYTF. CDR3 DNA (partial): TGTGCCAGCAGCTTCGGACAGGATCCATTAACTGGC.

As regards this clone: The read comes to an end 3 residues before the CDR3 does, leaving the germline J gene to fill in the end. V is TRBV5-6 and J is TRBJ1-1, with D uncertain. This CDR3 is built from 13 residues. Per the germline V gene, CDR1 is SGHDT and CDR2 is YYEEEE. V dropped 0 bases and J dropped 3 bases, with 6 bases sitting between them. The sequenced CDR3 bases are TGTGCCAGCAGCTTGGCGGGGTACACTGAA. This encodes CASSLAGYTE. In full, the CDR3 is CASSLAGYTEAFF.